This section outlines one T cell receptor beta chain sequence together with its context. Its antigen is as yet unknown. The V gene's germline CDR1 is SGHVS and CDR2 FQNEAQ. This CDR3 spans 14 amino acids. The ends lost 3 bases at V and 4 bases at J; junction bases unmatched: 2. This entry belongs to a study of cytotoxic CD8 clonotypes in ibrutinib-treated CLL. Findings and limits, study-wide: Shared public clonotypes were rare, and on treatment they either got smaller or stayed the same. Baseline clonality, above age-matched healthy donor levels, tracked circulating CD8+ T-cell counts.

Profiling relied on immunoSEQ multiplex PCR, and the TCRdb table lists in-frame clones only, not all of them. The sample holds fewer than 10,000 clones, over 60% seen once. The starting material was PBMCs, obtained before ibrutinib treatment. This receptor was obtained from a human donor with chronic lymphocytic leukemia. This chain links TRBV7-8 with TRBJ1-2; 10 bases match TRBD1. CDR3 DNA: TGTGCCAGCAGCTTGGACAGGGGGGCCTATGGCTACACCTTC. Its translation is CASSLDRGAYGYTF.